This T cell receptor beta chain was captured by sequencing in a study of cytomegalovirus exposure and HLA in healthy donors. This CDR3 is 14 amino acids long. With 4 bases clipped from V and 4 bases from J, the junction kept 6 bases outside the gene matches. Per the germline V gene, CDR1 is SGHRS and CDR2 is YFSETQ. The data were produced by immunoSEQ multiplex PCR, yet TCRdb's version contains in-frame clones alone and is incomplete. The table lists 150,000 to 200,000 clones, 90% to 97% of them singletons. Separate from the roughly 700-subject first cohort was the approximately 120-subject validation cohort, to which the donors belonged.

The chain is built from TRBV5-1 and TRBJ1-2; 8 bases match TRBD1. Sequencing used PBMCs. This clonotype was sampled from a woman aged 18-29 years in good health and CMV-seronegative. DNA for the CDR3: TGCGCCAGCAGCCCTGGACAGGGAAGCTATGGCTACACCTTC. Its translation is CASSPGQGSYGYTF. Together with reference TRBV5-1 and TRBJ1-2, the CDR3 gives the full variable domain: KAGVTQTPRYLIKTRGQQVTLSCSPISGHRSVSWYQQTPGQGLQFLFEYFSETQRNKGNFPGRFSGRQFSNSRSEMNVSTLELGDSALYLCASSPGQGSYGYTFGSGTRLTVV.